This T cell receptor beta chain is from a study of control samples from healthy donors and cancer patients (TCRdb year 2020). There are 17 amino acids in the CDR3, from cysteine to phenylalanine inclusive. Left in the record is the CDR3 DNA by itself, 51 bases read in frame from the first base. After removal of 5 bases from V and 0 bases from J, the junction retains 7 bases not matched to a gene. The germline V gene supplies CDR1 MGHRA and CDR2 YSYEKL. The library relied on the immunoSEQ multiplex PCR assay. In TCRdb, the immuneACCESS table is reduced to in-frame sequences with V and J assigned. These tables do not hold every clone; where another copy was compared, an unresolved V gene accounts for under half, and the others remain unexplained. This sample has 390,000 or so clones in its table, and around nine tenths of those were observed once. The ten largest make up roughly 6.4% of the sample.

Points on this clone: The antigen it binds to is not known. No much larger clonotype is one base removed from it; base qualities were not supplied.

The chain is made from TRBV4-1 and TRBJ2-4; 10 junctional bases match TRBD2. The clonotype was recovered from a man aged 40-55 years with head and neck cancer. The material sequenced was PBMCs. The DNA is as follows: TGCGCCAGCAGCGCTAGCGGGGGTGGAGTAGCCAAAAACATTCAGTACTTC. This gives the protein CASSASGGGVAKNIQYF.